The 24 T cell receptor beta chains given below trace back to one sample, sequenced in a study of tumor and adjacent non-tumor tissue in lung cancer. No cell sorting was done before RNA was extracted from the tissue. Three rounds of nested PCR, following a modified ARM-PCR protocol, produced the TCRbeta library. TCRdb independently ran MiXCR on the multiplex PCR reads; one entry per CDR3 protein. The profile shows more than 60,000 distinct CDR3 sequences, 60% to 80% of them singletons. Material for sequencing was lung tumor tissue. The receptors were gathered from a woman between 50 and 59 years old with non-small cell lung cancer.

This clonotype was recorded a few times. The rearrangement joins TRBV19 to TRBJ2-1; 7 positions agree with TRBD2. The ends lost 4 bases at V and 5 bases at J; junction bases unmatched: 8. The CDR3 is made up of 15 amino acids. Germline loops: CDR1 LNHDA, CDR2 SQIVND (reference sequence). The CDR3 coding sequence is TGTGCCAGTAGTAACCCGGGACTAACCCACAATGAGCAGTTCTTC. Its protein is CASSNPGLTHNEQFF.

On this clonotype: An end of the junction differs from the germline gene, which may be a read error. This chain uses TRBV4-1 with TRBJ2-7; TRBD2 agrees at 9 bases. Looked up from germline, CDR1 is MGHRA and CDR2 is YSYEKL. This CDR3 is 17 amino acids long. The CDR3 reads CASRQEYGTSPGYEHYF. The CDR3 DNA follows: TGCGCCAGCAGGCAAGAGTACGGGACTAGCCCGGGCTACGAGCATTACTTC.

The V call is TRBV4-1, the J call TRBJ2-1, with D perhaps TRBD1 (6 bases). Per germline, CDR1 MGHRA and CDR2 YSYEKL. The CDR3 consists of 13 residues. The DNA of the CDR3 is TGCATCAGCAGCCAGAAGGGGGACCCTGAGCAGTTCTTC. Its protein is CISSQKGDPEQFF.

Comment on this clonotype: One end of the junction fails to match germline, which may point to a read error. J is TRBJ2-7 and V is TRBV12-3 or TRBV12-4, with D uncertain. This CDR3 has 15 amino acids. CDR3 sequence: CASSLRGESSYGQYF. DNA of the CDR3: TGTGCCAGCAGCTTGAGAGGCGAGAGCTCCTACGGGCAGTACTTC.

Regarding this clonotype: Since no conserved phenylalanine or tryptophan closes the CDR3, a read error is the likely cause. The rearrangement joins TRBV12-3 or TRBV12-4 to TRBJ2-3; 10 nucleotides align to TRBD1. With V trimmed by 6 bases and J by 7 bases, 13 bases remained unmatched. This CDR3 region has 16 residues. The CDR3 region is CASSPRTGGRANTQYC. The CDR3 DNA reads TGTGCCAGCAGCCCGAGGACAGGGGGGAGGGCAAATACGCAGTATTGT.

This chain links TRBV11-3 with TRBJ2-4, with TRBD1 matching 7 bases. This CDR3 spans 14 amino acids. Germline CDR1 reads SGHNT; CDR2 reads YENEEA. The CDR3 nucleotides are TGTGTCGGCACCTCAACAGGGGAAGGGGGCATTCAGTACTTC. This sequence encodes CVGTSTGEGGIQYF.

As regards this clonotype: The junction shows a germline mismatch at one end, possibly a read error. The DNA of the CDR3 is TGTGTCAGCAGCCTCGGTGGGGTAGCGGGATTAGGTAAGCAGTTCTTC. Translated: CVSSLGGVAGLGKQFF. The V gene is TRBV11-2, the J gene TRBJ2-1, with TRBD2 matching over 8 bases. The CDR3 contains 16 residues. Germline assignment: CDR1 SGHAT and CDR2 FQNNGV.

About this clonotype: Mismatch with germline at one junction end may stem from a read error. The rearrangement uses TRBV6-1 and TRBJ2-6, with 7 bases lining up with TRBD2. The CDR3 extends over 17 amino acids. Germline CDR1 and CDR2: MNHNS and SASEGT. Here the CDR3 DNA reads TGTACCAGTAGTGAAGTGGGAGGGAGTGTTGGGGCCAACGTCCTGACTTTC. Its protein product is CTSSEVGGSVGANVLTF.

This clonotype was seen ten or more times. The rearrangement joins TRBV4-1 to TRBJ2-1; 12 bases are a match to TRBD2. This CDR3 contains 18 residues. J was trimmed by 1 base and V by 4 bases; bases with no gene match: 8. Germline CDR1 reads MGHRA; CDR2 reads YSYEKL. The CDR3 sequence is CASSPGLAGFSSYNEQFF. DNA for the CDR3: TGCGCCAGCAGCCCGGGACTAGCGGGCTTCAGTTCCTACAATGAGCAGTTCTTC.

The chain is built from TRBV12-1 and TRBJ2-1; the DNA was not used to check the table's D call, TRBD2. TRBV12-1 is a pseudogene. CDR3 length: 18 residues. The CDR3 sequence is CVSGFVPCGTSGRGEQFF. In DNA form, the CDR3 reads TGTGTCAGCGGCTTTGTACCCTGCGGGACTAGCGGGAGGGGTGAGCAGTTCTTC.

This clonotype has just one count. The junction departs from the called germline gene at one end, perhaps through a read error. The chain employs TRBV6-5 and TRBJ2-5; tentatively, D is TRBD2 (5 bases). This CDR3 has 13 amino acids. Germline CDR1 MNHEY, CDR2 SVGAGI. This CDR3 reads CAGSYDVGETQYF. CDR3 in DNA: TGTGCCGGCAGTTACGATGTGGGAGAGACCCAGTATTTC.

This clonotype has ten or more counts. The chain links TRBV29-1 to TRBJ2-7, with 9 bases identical to TRBD2. Germline-derived CDR1 and CDR2 are SQVTM and ANQGSEA. With V trimmed by 4 bases and J by 2 bases, 3 bases remained unmatched. The CDR3 spans 13 residues. Here the CDR3 reads CSVAGTSPYEQYF. The CDR3 coding sequence is TGCAGCGTTGCAGGGACTAGCCCCTACGAGCAGTACTTC.

V and J are TRBV19 and TRBJ2-2; TRBD1 agrees at 8 bases. Germline assignment: CDR1 LNHDA and CDR2 SQIVND (reference sequence). The CDR3 totals 14 residues. After removal of 6 bases from V and 3 bases from J, the junction contained 3 bases not matched to a gene. The CDR3 bases are TGTGCCAGTAGCAGGGGGCAGGACACCGGGGAGCTGTTTTTT. Translating it yields CASSRGQDTGELFF. Together with reference TRBV19 and TRBJ2-2, the CDR3 gives the full variable domain: DGGITQSPKYLFRKEGQNVTLSCEQNLNHDAMYWYRQDPGQGLRLIYYSQIVNDFQKGDIAEGYSVSREKKESFPLTVTSAQKNPTAFYLCASSRGQDTGELFFGEGSRLTVL.

Concerning this clonotype itself: At one of its ends the junction is not consistent with the germline gene, which may arise from a read error. This chain connects TRBV11-2 to TRBJ2-1, with 9 bases identical to TRBD2. The germline V gene encodes CDR1 SGHAT and CDR2 FQNNGV. The CDR3 spans 20 residues. The CDR3 DNA reads as TGTGCCGGCAGCTTGGTCCGGTCTCTAGCGGGATTAAGGACCTACAATGAGCAGTTCTTC. Residues: CAGSLVRSLAGLRTYNEQFF.

This clonotype is a singleton in its sample. At one of its ends the junction is not consistent with the germline gene, which may arise from a read error. The V gene is TRBV11-2, the J gene TRBJ2-1, with 12 positions matching TRBD2. This CDR3 is 16 amino acids long. Per the germline V gene, CDR1 is SGHAT and CDR2 is FQNNGV. The CDR3 sequence is CAIRPPLAGGRNEQFF. The CDR3 nucleotides are TGTGCCATCAGGCCCCCGCTAGCGGGAGGGAGGAATGAACAGTTCTTC.

This chain uses TRBV5-4 with TRBJ2-7; TRBD2 is a possible D gene (5 bases). The CDR3 is 12 amino acids. V lost 7 bases, J lost 8 bases, and 16 bases lay in between. Germline lookup yields CDR1 SGHNT and CDR2 YYREEE (reference sequence). CDR3 loop: CASCGLLPKQYF. CDR3 in DNA: TGTGCCAGCTGCGGACTCCTTCCCAAGCAGTACTTC.

The chain recombines TRBV29-1 with TRBJ1-4; TRBD1 is a possible D gene (5 bases). The V end lost 3 bases, the J end lost 7 bases, and 15 bases lay between the germline ends. In germline, CDR1 is SQVTM, CDR2 ANQGSEA. This CDR3 spans 14 amino acids. CDR3 coding DNA: TGCAGCGTTGAGGGTTCAGGGAGCAGTGAAAAACTGTTTTTT. Protein product: CSVEGSGSSEKLFF.

Comment on this clonotype: This sequence may be a read error, since a much larger clone differs from it by one base. No conserved phenylalanine or tryptophan is present at the end of the CDR3, so a read error is the likely explanation. The V gene is TRBV7-8, the J gene TRBJ1-2; D unclear. This CDR3 comprises 12 residues. Germline loops: CDR1 SGHVS, CDR2 FQNEAQ. Trimming left V 1 base short and J 3 bases short, with 3 bases between. The CDR3 is CASSLGDYGYTV. The DNA for the CDR3 is TGTGCCAGCAGCTTAGGGGACTATGGCTACACCGTC.

As to this clonotype: A much larger clone lies one base from this, so it may be a read error. This rearrangement joins TRBV30 to TRBJ2-7; D may be TRBD1 (6 bases). Trimming stripped 0 bases from V and 5 bases from J, with 17 bases between. Germline V gene data show CDR1 as GTSNPN and CDR2 as SVGIG (reference sequence). The CDR3 extends over 15 amino acids. In DNA form, the CDR3 reads TGTGCCTGGAGTGTTCCCGGGGACATCTTGCACGAGCAGTACTTC. This gives the protein CAWSVPGDILHEQYF.

Comments on this clonotype: A clone one base away is much larger, so this may be a read error. V is TRBV20-1 and J is TRBJ1-1; D remains unclear. The V end was cut by 0 bases, the J end by 1 base, with 15 bases between. Germline V gene lookup returns CDR1 DFQATT and CDR2 SNEGSKA (reference sequence). The CDR3 has 16 residues. The CDR3, as DNA: TGCAGTGCTAGAGAGCTGAAGGTCCCAAAGAACACTGAAGCTTTCTTT. Amino acids: CSARELKVPKNTEAFF.

The chain links TRBV29-1 to TRBJ2-7; 9 bases fit TRBD2. Germline V gene data show CDR1 as SQVTM and CDR2 as ANQGSEA. V lost 1 base to trimming and J lost 6 bases; unmatched junction nucleotides: 13. The CDR3 length is 16 residues. CDR3 nucleotide sequence: TGCAGCGTTGAAGGGGCTAGCGGGACCCGGGGGGCCGAGCAGTACTTC. Encoded protein: CSVEGASGTRGAEQYF.

Turning to this clonotype: Mismatch with germline at one junction end may stem from a read error. The CDR3 region is CSSSQDRDRGRIGYTF. The CDR3 coding sequence is TGCTCCAGCAGCCAAGATAGGGACAGGGGAAGGATTGGCTACACTTTC. The V gene is TRBV4-1, the J gene TRBJ1-2, with 10 bases aligning to TRBD1. CDR1 and CDR2 from the germline V gene are MGHRA and YSYEKL. The CDR3 consists of 16 residues.

In the case of this clonotype: The junction and the germline gene differ at one end; a read error may be behind it. The gene calls are TRBV5-8 and TRBJ2-7; 7 bases align to TRBD1. Germline loops: CDR1 SGHTS, CDR2 YDEGEE. The CDR3 sequence is 16 residues long. This CDR3 reads CASSPSSGTATYEQHF. CDR3 nucleotide sequence: TGTGCCAGCAGCCCTTCTTCCGGGACAGCCACCTACGAGCAGCACTTC.

Points on this clonotype: The junction and the germline gene differ at one end; a read error may be behind it. This chain joins TRBV7-9 and TRBJ2-1; maybe TRBD2 (5 bases). CDR1 SEHNR and CDR2 FQNEAQ come from the germline V gene (reference sequence). This CDR3 is built from 16 residues. DNA for the CDR3: TGTACCAGCACCCACTTATTCGGGAATCCTATGAGCGAGCAGTTCTTC. This codes for CTSTHLFGNPMSEQFF.